This T cell receptor beta chain was retrieved from a study of blood T cell repertoires in COVID-19. Sequencing was performed with immunoSEQ multiplex PCR; in TCRdb, only in-frame clones are kept and a portion is missing. In the table there are approximately 400,000 clones, more than 85% of which are singletons. This CDR3 has 15 amino acids. The germline V gene encodes CDR1 LNHDA and CDR2 SQIVND (reference sequence). V shed 5 bases, J shed 3 bases, and the junction held 5 bases outside the gene matches. This receptor was identified in a middle-aged woman who had been exposed to COVID-19. V and J are TRBV19 and TRBJ2-1, with 9 bases that match TRBD2. The source material was PBMCs or T cells enriched from blood (not recorded which). CDR3 residues: CASSSTSGRYNEQFF. The CDR3 nucleotides are TGTGCCAGTAGTTCGACTAGCGGACGCTACAATGAGCAGTTCTTC. The complete variable domain, with remaining parts taken from reference TRBV19 and TRBJ2-1, reads DGGITQSPKYLFRKEGQNVTLSCEQNLNHDAMYWYRQDPGQGLRLIYYSQIVNDFQKGDIAEGYSVSREKKESFPLTVTSAQKNPTAFYLCASSSTSGRYNEQFFGPGTRLTVL.